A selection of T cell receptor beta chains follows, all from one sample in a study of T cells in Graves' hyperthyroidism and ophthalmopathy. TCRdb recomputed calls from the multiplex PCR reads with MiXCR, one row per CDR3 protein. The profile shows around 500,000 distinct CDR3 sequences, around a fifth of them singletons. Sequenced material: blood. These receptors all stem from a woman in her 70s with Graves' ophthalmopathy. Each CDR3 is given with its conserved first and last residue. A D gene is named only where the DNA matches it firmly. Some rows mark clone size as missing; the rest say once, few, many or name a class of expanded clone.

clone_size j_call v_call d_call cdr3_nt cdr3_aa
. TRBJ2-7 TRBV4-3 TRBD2 TGCGCCAGCAGCCAAGATTGGGGACTAGAATACGAGCAGTACTTC CASSQDWGLEYEQYF
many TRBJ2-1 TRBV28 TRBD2 TGTGCCAGCAGTTCGGGACTAGGCATCAATGAGCAGTTCTTC CASSSGLGINEQFF
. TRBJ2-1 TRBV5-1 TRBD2 TGCGCCAGCAGTGATGGGACTAGGCAGTTCTTC CASSDGTRQFF
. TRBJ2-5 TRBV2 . TGTGCCAGCATCCAAGAGGCCCAAGAGACCCAGTACTTC CASIQEAQETQYF
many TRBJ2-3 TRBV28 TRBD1 TGTGCCAGCAGTGGACCCAGGGGGCGCGGCACAGATACGCAGTATTTT CASSGPRGRGTDTQYF
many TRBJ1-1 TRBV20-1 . TGCAGTGTAGACACTGAAGCTTTCTTT CSVDTEAFF
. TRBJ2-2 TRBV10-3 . TGTGCCATCAGTATAGACCTGGGCACCGGGGAGCTGTTTTTT CAISIDLGTGELFF
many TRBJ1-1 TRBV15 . TGTGCCACCAGCAAGGCGGGCCCCACCGCTGAAGCTTTCTTT CATSKAGPTAEAFF
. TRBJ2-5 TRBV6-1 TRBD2 TGTGCCAGCACCCCGCCGGGACTAGGTTCGTCGACCCAGTACTTC CASTPPGLGSSTQYF
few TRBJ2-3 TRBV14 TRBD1 TGTGCCAGCAGCCAAGATAGGAGGACAGGGGTGATCACAGATACGCAGTATTTT CASSQDRRTGVITDTQYF
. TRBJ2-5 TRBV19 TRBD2 TGTGCCAGCCGACTAGCGGGAGGTTTTGAGACCCAGTACTTC CASRLAGGFETQYF
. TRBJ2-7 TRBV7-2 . TGTGCCAGTGAGCCGTACGGGGACACCTACGAGCAGTACTTC CASEPYGDTYEQYF
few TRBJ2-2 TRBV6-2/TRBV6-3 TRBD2 TGTGCCAGCAGTTACGCGGGGGACGGGGCCGGGGAGCTGTTTTTT CASSYAGDGAGELFF
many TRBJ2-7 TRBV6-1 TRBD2 TGTGCCAGCAGACAACTAGCGGCGGAGTCCTACGAGCAGTACTTC CASRQLAAESYEQYF
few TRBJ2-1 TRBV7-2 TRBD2 TGTGCCAGCAGCTTTCTAGCGGGGGCCGTCTACAATGAGCAGTTCTTC CASSFLAGAVYNEQFF
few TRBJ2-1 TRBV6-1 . TGTGCCAGCAGCCGCCGGGACACACGCTCCTACAATGAGCAGTTCTTC CASSRRDTRSYNEQFF
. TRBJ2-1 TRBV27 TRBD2 TGTGCCAGCAGGGCAAGACTAGCGGGTTACAATGAGCAGTTCTTC CASRARLAGYNEQFF
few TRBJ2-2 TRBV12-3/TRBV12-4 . TGTGCCAGCAGTTCGGCAGGGTCGAACACCGGGGAGCTGTTTTTT CASSSAGSNTGELFF
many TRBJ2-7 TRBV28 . TGTGCCAGCAGTTTGGAGAGCCCCTACGAGCAGTACTTC CASSLESPYEQYF
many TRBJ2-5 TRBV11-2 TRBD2 TGTGCCAGCAGCCTGGGACTAGGGGGAGAGACCCAGTACTTC CASSLGLGGETQYF
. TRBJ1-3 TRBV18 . TGTGCCAGCTCACCTGAGGGACTGAGCTCTGGAAACACCATATATTTT CASSPEGLSSGNTIYF
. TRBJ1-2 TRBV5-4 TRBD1 TGTGCCAGCAGCTATCCCAACAGGGGTCATGGCTACACCTTC CASSYPNRGHGYTF
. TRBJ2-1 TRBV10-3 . TGTGCCATCAGTTTCCAGGGGCCCGGAGACAATGAGCAGTTCTTC CAISFQGPGDNEQFF
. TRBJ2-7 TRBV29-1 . TGCAGCGTGGGGGGGGGGCAAACCTACGAGCAGTACTTC CSVGGGQTYEQYF
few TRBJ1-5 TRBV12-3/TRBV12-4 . TGTGCCAGCAGCCGGCTCAGACAGCCCCAGCATTTT CASSRLRQPQHF
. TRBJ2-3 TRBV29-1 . TGCAGCGTTGGAGGGCGGGGATGGCTGGATACGCAGTATTTT CSVGGRGWLDTQYF
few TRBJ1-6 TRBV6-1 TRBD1 TGTGCCAGCTCCCTCTCACAGGGGGCCCTCCACTTT CASSLSQGALHF
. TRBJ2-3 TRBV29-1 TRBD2 TGCAGCTCCTCGTTAGCGGGATCCTTAGATACGCAGTATTTT CSSSLAGSLDTQYF
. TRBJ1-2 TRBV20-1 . TGCAGTGCTACGGGGGGGGGGGACCCCCGGCTAGGCTACACCTTC CSATGGGDPRLGYTF
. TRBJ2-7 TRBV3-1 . TGCGCCAGCAGCCAAATCTGGAACACCGGGGACTACGAGCAGTACTTC CASSQIWNTGDYEQYF
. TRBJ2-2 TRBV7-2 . TGTGCCAGCGGCAGACCAGCCCGGGAGCTGTTTTTT CASGRPARELFF
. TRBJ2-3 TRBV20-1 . TGCAGTGCTAGGGAAAGGCCCCCAGTGGATACGCAGTATTTT CSARERPPVDTQYF
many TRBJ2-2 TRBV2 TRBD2 TGTGCCAGCAGCCGACTAGCCTCGAACACCGGGGAGCTGTTTTTT CASSRLASNTGELFF
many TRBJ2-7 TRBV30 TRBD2 TGTGCCTGGAAACTAGCGGGGGCCTACGAGCAGTACTTC CAWKLAGAYEQYF
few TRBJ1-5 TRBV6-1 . TGTGCCAGCAGTGAATATAAGGACCAGCCCCAGCATTTT CASSEYKDQPQHF
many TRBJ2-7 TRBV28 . TGTGCCAGCAGTTTATCTGGCGATGGGCGCGAGCAGTACTTC CASSLSGDGREQYF
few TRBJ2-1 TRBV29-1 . TGCAGCATTTCCGGGACCAGCCGTGAGCAGTTCTTC CSISGTSREQFF
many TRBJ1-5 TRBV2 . TGTGCCAGCAGTCTGGACGGGGGGAATCAGCCCCAGCATTTT CASSLDGGNQPQHF
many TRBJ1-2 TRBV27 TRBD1 TGTGCCAGCTTCCCTTCGGGACAGGGGAGTGGCTACACCTTC CASFPSGQGSGYTF
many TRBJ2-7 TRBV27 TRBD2 TGTGCCAGCAGTTTCACCAAACTTCTAGCGGGAGGGCCCGAGCAGTACTTC CASSFTKLLAGGPEQYF
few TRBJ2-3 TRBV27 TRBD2 TGTGCCAGCAGGTTCACTAGCGGGAGGGAGCCGCATACGCAGTATTTT CASRFTSGREPHTQYF
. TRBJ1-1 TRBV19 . TGTGCCAGTAGGACGTTCACAGGTGTCACTGAAGCTTTCTTT CASRTFTGVTEAFF
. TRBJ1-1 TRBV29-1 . TGCAGCGCTGACAGGACCAGAGGAGTGGCTTTCTTT CSADRTRGVAFF
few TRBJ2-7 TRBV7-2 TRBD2 TGTGCCAGCAGCTTAGAGGGACTAGCGGACTACGAGCAGTACTTC CASSLEGLADYEQYF
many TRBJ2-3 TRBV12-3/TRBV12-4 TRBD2 TGTGCCAGCAGCCGTACTAGCGGTTTCATCACAGATACGCAGTATTTT CASSRTSGFITDTQYF
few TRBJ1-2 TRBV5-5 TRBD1 TGTGCCAGCAGCCTCCATCGGGGGACAGAGACTACTAACTATGGCTACACCTTC CASSLHRGTETTNYGYTF
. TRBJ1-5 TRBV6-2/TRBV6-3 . TGTGCCAGCAGTTCCCCACAGGCGAACTCGATTAGCAATCAGCCCCAGCATTTT CASSSPQANSISNQPQHF
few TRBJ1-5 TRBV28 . TGTGCCAGCATATCGGGGGGCCAAAATCAGCCCCAGCATTTT CASISGGQNQPQHF
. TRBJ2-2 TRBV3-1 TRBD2 TGTGCCAGCAGCCAAGTTCTAGCGGGTGCCTTCGGCGGGGAGCTGTTTTTT CASSQVLAGAFGGELFF
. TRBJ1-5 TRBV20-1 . TGCAGTGCTAGAGGCGGAGAAGCATTCCCGCCCCAGCATTTT CSARGGEAFPPQHF
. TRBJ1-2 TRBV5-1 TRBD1 TGCGCCAGCAGCTTGGCCTGGTTACGGACAGGGGACTATGGCTACACCTTC CASSLAWLRTGDYGYTF
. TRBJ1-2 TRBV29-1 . TGCAGCGTTGAAACTGGCTACACCTTC CSVETGYTF
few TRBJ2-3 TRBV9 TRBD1 TGTGCCAGCAGCGTAGGGACAGGGGGCACAGATACGCAGTATTTT CASSVGTGGTDTQYF